The 21 T cell receptor beta chains reported below all come from one sample, sequenced in a study of cytomegalovirus exposure and HLA in healthy donors. TCRdb's table, derived via immunoSEQ multiplex PCR, lists solely in-frame clones and lacks some. The profile covers 130,000 to 150,000 clones, with 80% to 90% appearing a single time and 4.5% taken by the ten largest. The sample consisted of PBMCs. The source is a man between 18 and 29 years old in good health and CMV-seropositive.

The rearrangement uses TRBV14 and TRBJ1-2; D is uncertain. The CDR3 sequence is 13 residues long. V lost 3 bases, J lost 3 bases, and 8 bases lay in between. Germline V CDR1 and CDR2: SGHDN, FVKESK. In nucleotides, the CDR3 is TGTGCCAGCAGCCAGAACAGCTACTATGGCTACACCTTC. This translates into CASSQNSYYGYTF.

The gene calls are TRBV6-1 and TRBJ1-5; D not resolved. The V gene lost 2 bases and the J gene lost 5 bases, with 10 bases spanning the gap. Looked up from germline, CDR1 is MNHNS and CDR2 is SASEGT. The length of the CDR3 is 14 residues. CDR3 amino acids: CASSETAGHQPQHF. CDR3 in DNA: TGTGCCAGCAGTGAAACTGCGGGTCATCAGCCCCAGCATTTT.

The rearrangement joins TRBV7-9 to TRBJ2-3; the match to TRBD2 covers 9 bases. CDR1 is SEHNR, CDR2 FQNEAQ, per germline (reference sequence). The CDR3 runs 15 residues. The V and J ends lost 5 bases and 8 bases, in that order; junction bases with no gene match: 11. Here the CDR3 reads CASSPKVAGDGTQYF. CDR3 DNA sequence: TGTGCCAGCAGCCCCAAGGTAGCGGGAGATGGTACGCAGTATTTT. Filled out from reference TRBV7-9 and TRBJ2-3, the complete variable domain reads DTGVSQNPRHKITKRGQNVTFRCDPISEHNRLYWYRQTLGQGPEFLTYFQNEAQLEKSRLLSDRFSAERPKGSFSTLEIQRTEQGDSAMYLCASSPKVAGDGTQYFGPGTRLTVL.

The J gene is TRBJ1-1, the V gene TRBV2, with D possibly matching TRBD1 (6 bases). V was clipped by 7 bases and J by 6 bases, with 15 bases between them. Germline values: CDR1 SNHLY, CDR2 FYNNEI. The length of the CDR3 is 13 residues. The CDR3 here is CASIAQGRAEAFF. For the CDR3, the DNA is TGTGCCAGCATAGCGCAGGGGCGGGCTGAAGCTTTCTTT.

Of note for this clone: Relative to the germline gene, one junction end is altered; a read error may explain this. V is TRBV13 and J is TRBJ2-5; TRBD2 matches 8 bases. CDR3 size: 14 residues. The germline gives CDR1 PRHDT, CDR2 FYEKMQ (reference sequence). The CDR3 region is CASSYRLAQGTQYF. The CDR3 region has the DNA TGTGCCAGCAGCTACCGACTAGCGCAAGGGACCCAGTACTTC. The whole variable domain, remainder taken from reference TRBV13 and TRBJ2-5, is AAGVIQSPRHLIKEKRETATLKCYPIPRHDTVYWYQQGPGQDPQFLISFYEKMQSDKGSIPDRFSAQQFSDYHSELNMSSLELGDSALYFCASSYRLAQGTQYFGPGTRLLVL.

V usage is TRBV6-5 and J usage is TRBJ2-2; no clear D gene. Trimming pared 6 bases from V and 4 bases from J, leaving 3 bases between. This CDR3 has 11 amino acids. Per germline, CDR1 MNHEY and CDR2 SVGAGI. The CDR3 loop is CASSGTGELFF. The CDR3 DNA follows: TGTGCCAGCAGCGGCACCGGGGAGCTGTTTTTT.

The J gene is TRBJ2-7, the V gene TRBV5-1; no clear D. V gave up 1 base and J gave up 1 base, with 6 bases separating them. The CDR3 spans 13 residues. Germline CDR1 reads SGHRS; CDR2 reads YFSETQ. The CDR3 protein is CASSLTLSYEQYF. DNA for the CDR3: TGCGCCAGCAGCTTGACCCTATCCTACGAGCAGTACTTC.

This rearrangement joins TRBV9 to TRBJ1-1; D is undetermined. Germline V gene lookup returns CDR1 SGDLS and CDR2 YYNGEE. V was clipped by 3 bases and J by 0 bases, with 9 bases between them. CDR3 size: 14 residues. CDR3 sequence: CASSDRGLNTEAFF. The CDR3 DNA follows: TGTGCCAGCAGCGATCGGGGTTTGAACACTGAAGCTTTCTTT.

The chain links TRBV5-6 to TRBJ1-1; TRBD1 matches 7 bases. The CDR3 contains 14 residues. J was trimmed by 4 bases and V by 0 bases; bases with no gene match: 3. The germline V gene encodes CDR1 SGHDT and CDR2 YYEEEE. In DNA, the CDR3 is TGTGCCAGCAGCTTGGGCCGACAGGGCACTGAAGCTTTCTTT. This sequence encodes CASSLGRQGTEAFF.

This clone was detected only a few times. Other DNA sequences in the sample encode the same CDR3. This chain joins TRBV6-5 and TRBJ1-1; D gene unclear. Germline V CDR1 and CDR2: MNHEY, SVGAGI. V was cut by 3 bases and J by 2 bases, with 7 bases left in between. The CDR3 spans 13 residues. CDR3 protein: CASSYSRNTEAFF. CDR3 coding DNA: TGTGCCAGCAGTTATTCGCGTAACACTGAAGCTTTCTTT.

This clone came up once. This rearrangement joins TRBV5-1 to TRBJ1-1, with D perhaps matching TRBD1 (6 bases). Trimming pared 0 bases from V and 0 bases from J, leaving 6 bases between. The germline V gene encodes CDR1 SGHRS and CDR2 YFSETQ. This CDR3 contains 14 residues. The CDR3 bases are TGCGCCAGCAGCTTGGGGACAGTGAACACTGAAGCTTTCTTT. It translates to CASSLGTVNTEAFF.

V gene TRBV19 combines with J gene TRBJ1-1; D is unclear. The CDR3 extends over 12 amino acids. V gave up 5 bases and J gave up 1 base, with 5 bases separating them. The germline V gene encodes CDR1 LNHDA and CDR2 SQIVND (reference sequence). CDR3 residues: CASSYSNTEAFF. The DNA of the CDR3 is TGTGCCAGTAGTTACTCGAACACTGAAGCTTTCTTT.

The chain couples TRBV6-6 to TRBJ1-4; D remains unclear. This CDR3 spans 13 amino acids. Germline V gene sequence: CDR1 MNHNY, CDR2 SVGAGI (reference sequence). V shed 5 bases and J shed 4 bases, with 8 bases lying between them. CDR3 protein: CASSKTGNEKLFF. CDR3 DNA: TGTGCCAGCAGTAAGACGGGTAATGAAAAACTGTTTTTT.

The V call is TRBV5-4, the J call TRBJ1-2; maybe TRBD1 (6 bases). Germline CDR1 and CDR2: SGHNT and YYREEE (reference sequence). Between the trimmed V and J ends, which lost 2 bases and 2 bases, there was a span of 10 bases. The CDR3 has 14 amino acids. CDR3 residues: CASSFGTWNYGYTF. CDR3 nucleotide sequence: TGTGCCAGCAGCTTTGGGACATGGAACTATGGCTACACCTTC.

The rearrangement uses TRBV19 and TRBJ1-3; 7 bases fit TRBD1. CDR1 is LNHDA and CDR2 is SQIVND in the germline V gene (reference sequence). With V trimmed by 3 bases and J by 1 base, 6 bases remained unmatched. This CDR3 spans 16 amino acids. The CDR3 loop is CASSIGTASSGNTIYF. CDR3 bases: TGTGCCAGTAGTATCGGGACAGCATCATCTGGAAACACCATATATTTT.

A few counts support this clone. The chain recombines TRBV6-5 with TRBJ2-4; a possible D gene is TRBD2 (6 bases). The CDR3 is 14 residues long. Trimming took off 6 bases at V and 0 bases at J, with 9 bases between the two ends. The germline V gene has CDR1 MNHEY and CDR2 SVGAGI. The CDR3 is CASSPGLAKNIQYF. The CDR3 nucleotides read TGTGCCAGCAGCCCGGGACTAGCCAAAAACATTCAGTACTTC.

The V gene is TRBV10-3, the J gene TRBJ1-1, with D uncertain. This CDR3 has 15 residues. The V end lost 3 bases, the J end lost 1 base, and 12 bases lay between the germline ends. The germline V gene has CDR1 ENHRY and CDR2 SYGVKD. The DNA for the CDR3 is TGTGCCATCAGTGACTCCGTCTGGCAGAACACTGAAGCTTTCTTT. Translating it yields CAISDSVWQNTEAFF.

This clone was detected only once. This sequence joins TRBV4-1 and TRBJ1-2, with TRBD1 as a possible D gene (5 bases). The CDR3 sequence is 15 residues long. V was cut by 4 bases and J by 5 bases, with 17 bases left in between. CDR1 and CDR2 (germline): MGHRA, YSYEKL. DNA for the CDR3: TGCGCCAGCAGCCCGTGGGGCTCCAGGGATTATGGCTACACCTTC. The encoded protein is CASSPWGSRDYGYTF.

This chain links TRBV6-1 with TRBJ2-1, with D possibly TRBD1 on 6 matching bases. The CDR3 length is 13 residues. Germline lookup yields CDR1 MNHNS and CDR2 SASEGT. Trimming cost V 4 bases and J 7 bases, with 11 bases left between them. The CDR3 DNA follows: TGTGCCAGCAGTGGGGGGCAGACAAATGAGCAGTTCTTC. Protein product: CASSGGQTNEQFF.

The chain carries TRBV18 and TRBJ2-7; weak D call: TRBD1 (5 bases). Trimming removed 3 bases from V and 0 bases from J, with 6 bases in between. The CDR3 contains 13 residues. Germline V gene data show CDR1 as KGHSH and CDR2 as LQKENI. In DNA form, the CDR3 reads TGTGCCAGCTCACCGGGGCTCTCCTACGAGCAGTACTTC. Encoded protein: CASSPGLSYEQYF.

V is TRBV2 and J is TRBJ1-2; tentatively, D is TRBD1 (6 bases). V gave up 0 bases and J gave up 5 bases, with 16 bases separating them. The CDR3 covers 16 residues. The germline CDR1 and CDR2 sequences are SNHLY and FYNNEI. This chain's CDR3 is CASSEARQDPIYGYTF. DNA of the CDR3: TGTGCCAGCAGTGAAGCGCGACAGGACCCAATTTATGGCTACACCTTC.